This T cell receptor beta chain was obtained from a study of regulatory T cells in long-lasting Graves disease listed by TCRdb under 2021. With regard to the full study: Antithyroid drugs had been taken for less than 3 months by newly diagnosed Graves' disease patients. The study was conducted in China and was registered as a clinical trial. A total of around 35 samples underwent TCR sequencing, from roughly 13 patients with persistent Graves' disease and around 20 patients with newly diagnosed Graves' disease. Persistent Graves' disease patients were compared with newly diagnosed Graves' disease patients by peripheral blood TCR sequencing and RNA sequencing.

This specimen's time point label, interpreted: newly diagnosed GD, antithyroid drugs for less than 3 months. For both TCR sequencing and RNA sequencing, RNA was extracted from PBMCs in TRIzol. The diagnosis of Graves' disease followed American Thyroid Association guidelines. Patients for the study were recruited at an endocrinology department in Xi'an, China. From each patient, about 9 milliliters of peripheral blood was collected into an EDTA anticoagulant tube. Ficoll Paque Plus density gradient separation was used to isolate PBMCs, and no further T cell sorting was done. An Agilent 2100 Bioanalyzer and agarose gel were used to check RNA quality, while a NanoDrop 2000 measured RNA concentration. Library creation used multiplex PCR. The reads were generated on an Illumina HiSeq 4000. iRepertoire HTBI primers and Arm-PCR amplification of CDR3 regions were used to construct TCR beta libraries. PCR products were gel purified before sequencing. The source study handled its data this way. Across samples, approximately 68 TRBV and roughly 15 TRBJ segments were identified and used for gene usage analysis of CDR3 amino acid clonotypes. Filtered high-quality paired reads were merged into contigs using COPE and FqMerger. Contigs were aligned with BLAST to IMGT TRBV, TRBD and TRBJ reference genes, and CDR3 was defined per IMGT. Any clonotype with a frequency above 0.1% was classified as a highly expanded clone. Repertoire diversity was measured by Shannon entropy, and V-J evenness by the Gini coefficient. A clonotype was considered public if more than one individual shared it. The public sequencing data were trimmed at Q25 with fastp and processed into clonotypes with MiXCR by TCRdb, which kept only in-frame beta chains. Merged by CDR3 protein, the rows form single entries marked with the most common genes and DNA. These V and J calls rely on TCRdb rather than the paper's analysis. This sample comprises some 500,000 distinct CDR3 sequences, about 16% of them detected only once. The top ten constitute just under 25% of the sample.

What the work shows at the level of the full study, not this receptor alone: The authors noted that the small sample size was a limitation that may lower accuracy. TRBV28, TRBJ1-2 and TRBJ2-5 were preferentially used in persistent disease, while TRBV20-1 and TRBJ2-1 were favored in newly diagnosed disease. Persistent Graves' disease patients showed lower TCR Shannon entropy and fewer highly expanded clones than newly diagnosed patients, suggesting clonal expansion. Sequencing and analysis were limited to the TCR beta chain. Only peripheral blood was studied, because thyroid tissue, the primary lesion, was inaccessible. Persistent patients shared more public clonotypes among themselves (under 3,000) than newly diagnosed patients did (over 950).

In its sample, this clonotype was seen many times. Its antigen is not yet known. No per-base quality is available; no much larger clone lies one base away. The CDR3 sequence holds 14 residues, the cysteine and phenylalanine included. Just the 42-base CDR3 DNA is kept, in frame starting at base 1. The V and J ends are trimmed by 4 bases and 4 bases, leaving 13 bases between them. From a lookup of the germline V gene (reference sequence), CDR1 and CDR2 are LGHDT and YNNKEL. The sample was also reused in another study, on T cells in Graves' hyperthyroidism and ophthalmopathy. Per the second study: Graves' hyperthyroidism was defined as stable when no progression to ophthalmopathy occurred over 18 months of follow-up. Hyperthyroidism patients were aged 18 to 65 years and newly diagnosed, with disease duration of less than 2 months. The study excluded patients with uncontrolled infections, other autoimmune diseases, pregnancy or lactation. Diagnoses were based on clinical symptoms, serum thyroxine and TRAb, thyroid ultrasound and orbital computed tomography. The first round of RT-PCR for the TCR CDR3 was performed with the HTBI primer set and the Qiagen OneStep RT-PCR kit. Most expanded thyroid clonotypes (frequency above 0.001) were also detected in blood, suggesting blood repertoires may reflect thyroid immune responses. A 13 V-J signature model separated ophthalmopathy from stable hyperthyroidism, with just over 85% sensitivity and around 84% specificity in cross-validation and 80%/75% in testing. In validation, progression to ophthalmopathy was predicted by the model with 55% to 71% sensitivity and 72% to 85% specificity, a median of roughly 6.4 months before onset. A discovery cohort of about 100 patients, approximately 44 with Graves' ophthalmopathy and under 60 with stable Graves' hyperthyroidism, was used to find distinguishing TCR V-J signatures. Whether ophthalmopathy could be predicted prospectively was tested in an independent validation cohort made up of roughly 20 hyperthyroidism patients plus 17 patients who later progressed to ophthalmopathy. The 100 or so discovery patients were divided at random into training and test sets in a 7:3 ratio. Thyroid tissue and blood T-cell repertoires from more than five Graves' hyperthyroidism patients were also compared in the study. Following sampling, methimazole starting at 30 mg daily was given to hyperthyroidism patients, and high-dose intravenous methylprednisolone was given to ophthalmopathy patients. A second multiplex PCR round built the libraries, followed by size selection and purification. Paired-end sequencing of the libraries was performed with 100 bp reads on an Illumina HiSeq2000. SOAPnuke was used to process the raw data, with reads discarded if the reads contained adapters or uncalled bases, had a mean Phred below 15, or lacked an exact constant-primer or identifier match. COPE v1.2.5 was used to merge the high-quality paired reads, and each unique nucleotide sequence was defined as a clonotype. MiTCR v1.1 was used to align the clonotypes against IMGT TRBV, TRBD and TRBJ reference segments. The analysis was restricted to V-J combinations with a frequency above 0.0001, which together covered over 99% of the repertoires. The TCS score was defined as F50 (clonal expansion) divided by E x V (chaos), with BLOSUM62-based TCRdist calculated between CDR3 peptides within each V-J. Welch's t-statistics and random forest reduced 450 to 600 V-J features to about 13, which were used in a naive Bayes classifier (R e1071). Sample size was not statistically predetermined, and investigators were not blinded to group allocation. The paper reports TCR Vbeta CDR3 sequencing of approximately 130 peripheral blood samples: around 41 ophthalmopathy, fewer than 85 hyperthyroidism and around 17 progressor patients.

This material consisted of peripheral blood mononuclear cells (PBMCs), taken at new diagnosis, from a patient treated with antithyroid drugs. The sequence was collected from a woman aged 35-65 years with Graves disease. Donor details come from another sample of the same person, matched by shared clones. Recombination linked TRBV3-1 to TRBJ1-1; matching of 6 bases hints at TRBD1 as the D gene. The sequenced DNA: TGTGCCAGCAGCCCACCGGGACACAGCACTGAAGCTTTCTTT. This codes for CASSPPGHSTEAFF.